Shown below are 5 T cell receptor beta chains from a single sample sequenced in a study of blood T cell repertoires in COVID-19. Generated by immunoSEQ multiplex PCR, the TCRdb table keeps only in-frame clones and is missing some. The sample carries about 150,000 clones, around 83% recorded once. The sample consisted of PBMCs or T cells enriched from blood (not recorded which). These TCRs come from a man between 45 and 60 years old who had recovered from COVID-19.

The J gene is TRBJ1-5, the V gene TRBV12-2. TRBV12-2 constitutes a pseudogene. The CDR3 extends over 16 amino acids. In DNA form, the CDR3 reads TGTGCAAGTCGCTTTAGGTCCGGGGAGGTGGATCAGCCCCAGCATTTT. The encoded protein is CASRFRSGEVDQPQHF.

The J gene is TRBJ1-1, the V gene TRBV27; 9 nucleotides match TRBD1. The V gene end was trimmed by 1 base and the J gene end by 12 bases; junction bases not matched to a gene: 9. CDR1 MNHEY and CDR2 SMNVEV come from the germline V gene (reference sequence). This CDR3 is 14 amino acids long. The CDR3 is CASSLYRTGDWPFF. The CDR3 region has the DNA TGTGCCAGCAGTTTATATAGGACAGGGGATTGGCCTTTCTTT.

This rearrangement joins TRBV7-2 to TRBJ1-2; TRBD1 is a possible D gene (5 bases). Trimming stripped 2 bases from V and 2 bases from J, with 9 bases between. The CDR3 has 14 residues. Germline lookup yields CDR1 SGHTA and CDR2 FQGNSA. The CDR3 region is CASSLSSGNYGYTF. CDR3 DNA sequence: TGTGCCAGCAGCTTATCTTCAGGGAACTATGGCTACACCTTC.

The CDR3 here is CASSPETGGWYGYTF. In DNA, the CDR3 is TGTGCCAGCAGTCCGGAGACAGGGGGCTGGTATGGCTACACCTTC. The chain joins TRBV6-2 or TRBV6-3 to TRBJ1-2; 10 bases line up with TRBD1. The CDR3 has 15 amino acids. Germline-derived CDR1 and CDR2 are MNHEY and SVGEGT. J was trimmed by 5 bases and V by 5 bases; bases with no gene match: 8.

In the case of this clone: One end of the junction does not line up with germline, which may come from a read error. V and J are TRBV7-2 and TRBJ2-7; 10 bases agree with TRBD1. Germline CDR1 SGHTA, CDR2 FQGNSA. The CDR3 is made up of 15 amino acids. The DNA of the CDR3 is TGTGCCAGCAGCCTAGCCGGGACAGGGGTTACCGAGCAGTACTTC. It is translated as CASSLAGTGVTEQYF.